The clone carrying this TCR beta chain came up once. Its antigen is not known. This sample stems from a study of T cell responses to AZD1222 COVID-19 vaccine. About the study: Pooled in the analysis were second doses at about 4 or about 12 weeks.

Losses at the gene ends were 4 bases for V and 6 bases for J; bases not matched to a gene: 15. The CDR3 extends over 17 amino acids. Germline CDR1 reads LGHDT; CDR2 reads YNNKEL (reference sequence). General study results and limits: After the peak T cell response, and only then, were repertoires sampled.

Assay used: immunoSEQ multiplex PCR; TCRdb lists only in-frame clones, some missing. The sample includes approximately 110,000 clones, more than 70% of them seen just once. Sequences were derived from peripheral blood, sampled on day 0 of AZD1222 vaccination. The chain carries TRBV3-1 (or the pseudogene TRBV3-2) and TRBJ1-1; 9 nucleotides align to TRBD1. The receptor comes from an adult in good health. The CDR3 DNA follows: TGTGCCAGCAGCCCAACCGGACAGGGGTGGCTCCGGTCTGAAGCTTTCTTT. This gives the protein CASSPTGQGWLRSEAFF.